Listed below are T cell receptor beta chains from one sample, sequenced in a study of human T cells and chemical hapten exposure. MiXCR, applied by TCRdb to the RACE reads, yields one record per CDR3 protein. The sample lists approximately 400,000 distinct CDR3 sequences, 4.8% seen once, with around 2.3% in the top ten. Here the sequenced sample was whole blood, taken in connection with sensitization to the hapten diphenylcyclopropenone (DPC). These TCRs come from a woman aged 45-59 years with alopecia areata. Some clones in this sample may be carry-over from other donors' samples. The CDR3 runs from the conserved cysteine through the conserved F or W. D genes are given only for firm matches. Clone size appears in some rows only: once, few, many, or a class for an expanded clone.

CDR3 length,D gene,J gene,V gene,clone size,CDR3 DNA,CDR3 protein
15,TRBD1,TRBJ2-1,TRBV27,many,TGTGCCAGCAGTTTATCCGGGACAGGGGATTATGAGCAGTTCTTC,CASSLSGTGDYEQFF
15,TRBD1,TRBJ2-1,TRBV6-5,few,TGTGCCAGCAGTTGGACAGGGGTATCCTACAATGAGCAGTTCTTC,CASSWTGVSYNEQFF
9,NA,TRBJ1-1,TRBV20-1,NA,TGCAGTGCTAACCCGGAAGCTTTCTTT,CSANPEAFF
15,NA,TRBJ1-1,TRBV24-1,NA,TGTGCCACCACCTGGGGGGGCCAGCGAATGACTGAAGCTTTCTTT,CATTWGGQRMTEAFF
15,NA,TRBJ1-4,TRBV20-1,many,TGCAGTGCTAGAGGAAGTTCTAGGGGGGACGAAAAACTGTTTTTT,CSARGSSRGDEKLFF
15,NA,TRBJ2-6,TRBV6-5,many,TGTGCCAGCACCCTAGGACTCGCCGGGGCCAACGTCCTGACTTTC,CASTLGLAGANVLTF
21,TRBD2,TRBJ2-2,TRBV5-1,NA,TGCGCCAGCAGCTTGGACGGGACTAGCGGGTTCGTTATCGCGAACACCGGGGAGCTGTTTTTT,CASSLDGTSGFVIANTGELFF
14,NA,TRBJ2-6,TRBV2,many,TGTGCCAGCAGTTCAGGGGCTGGGGCCAACGTCCTGACTTTC,CASSSGAGANVLTF
14,TRBD1,TRBJ1-5,TRBV5-1,few,TGCGCCAGCAGCTTCGGGACAGGGATCCAGCCCCAGCATTTT,CASSFGTGIQPQHF
13,TRBD1,TRBJ1-1,TRBV6-1,few,TGTGCCAGCAGTGGAGGGGGCTTTCTCGAAGCTTTCTTT,CASSGGGFLEAFF
13,NA,TRBJ1-1,TRBV12-3/TRBV12-4,many,TGTGCCAGCAAGAACCGGGCCGACTACGAAGCTTTCTTT,CASKNRADYEAFF
13,NA,TRBJ2-5,TRBV19,NA,TGTGCCAGTAGTATGGACGGCCAAGAGACCCAGTACTTC,CASSMDGQETQYF
13,NA,TRBJ1-1,TRBV2,few,TGTGCCAGCAGTGCTAAATGGTACACTGAAGCTTTCTTT,CASSAKWYTEAFF
15,TRBD1,TRBJ1-4,TRBV28,few,TGTGCCAGCAGAACCGACAGGGTATCGAGTGAAAAACTGTTTTTT,CASRTDRVSSEKLFF
12,NA,TRBJ2-3,TRBV12-3/TRBV12-4,many,TGTGCCAGCAGCTCCCTCACAGATACGCAGTATTTT,CASSSLTDTQYF
17,TRBD2,TRBJ2-3,TRBV6-5,few,TGTGCCAGCAGTTACTCGATACTAGCGGGTAGCACAGATACGCAGTATTTT,CASSYSILAGSTDTQYF
15,NA,TRBJ1-5,TRBV10-3,many,TGTGCCATCAGTGAGCTTCCCCGAGGCAATCAGCCCCAGCATTTT,CAISELPRGNQPQHF
14,TRBD2,TRBJ2-7,TRBV7-9,many,TGTGCCAGCAGCTTAGATGGAGCGGGAGGCGAGCAGTACTTC,CASSLDGAGGEQYF
12,NA,TRBJ1-1,TRBV5-6,NA,TGTGCCAGCACCCTACTGAACACTGAAGCTTTCTTT,CASTLLNTEAFF
15,TRBD1,TRBJ2-3,TRBV27,NA,TGTGCCAGCAGTTCATGGGACAGGGATACAGATACGCAGTATTTT,CASSSWDRDTDTQYF
12,NA,TRBJ2-2,TRBV6-2/TRBV6-3,NA,TGTGCCAGCACATCCATCGACGGGGAGCTGTTTTTT,CASTSIDGELFF
14,NA,TRBJ1-1,TRBV9,few,TGTGCCAGCAGCGAAGGACAAAGCAACACTGAAGCTTTCTTT,CASSEGQSNTEAFF
12,NA,TRBJ2-7,TRBV29-1,few,TGCAGCGCCCGGGTGCCGAACTACGAGCAGTACTTC,CSARVPNYEQYF
15,TRBD2,TRBJ2-1,TRBV29-1,many,TGCAGCGCCGCCGGTGCGGGGGGGCTTTACAATGAGCAGTTCTTC,CSAAGAGGLYNEQFF
15,TRBD2,TRBJ2-3,TRBV5-1,NA,TGCGCCAGCAGCTTGGCGGGGACTAGCGCGGACGAGCAGTATTTT,CASSLAGTSADEQYF
11,NA,TRBJ2-3,TRBV10-3,many,TGTGCCATCAGTGAGTCAGATACGCAGTATTTT,CAISESDTQYF